The clone carrying this T cell receptor beta chain was observed a single time. Subjects with ophthalmopathy showed a Clinical Activity Score no lower than 3, a NOSPECS grade no lower than 4, and a duration shorter than 3 months. Diagnosis relied on clinical symptoms, serum thyroxine and TRAb, thyroid ultrasound and orbital computed tomography. The source of the PBMCs was 8.5 to 10 ml of fresh peripheral blood. Amplified TCR beta CDR3 regions derived from RNA transcripts. The primer set for the first-round RT-PCR of the TCR CDR3 was HTBI. TCRdb re-called the multiplex PCR reads through MiXCR, storing one row per CDR3 protein. The sample yields about 600,000 distinct CDR3 sequences, around 14% seen once. These data originate in a study of T cells in Graves' hyperthyroidism and ophthalmopathy. Sequencing input: blood. The receptor's source is a woman aged 18-29 years with Graves' ophthalmopathy.

The CDR3 spells CSARPLSSGRGVEFF. CDR3 sequence (DNA): TGCAGTGCTAGACCCCTTTCGAGCGGGAGGGGCGTCGAGTTCTTC. V usage is TRBV20-1 and J usage is TRBJ2-1; 10 bases match TRBD2. This CDR3 comprises 15 residues. Germline V CDR1 and CDR2: DFQATT, SNEGSKA (reference sequence). V dropped 2 bases and J dropped 14; count of bases not matched to a gene: 15.